This T cell receptor beta chain originates from a study of CD8 T cells in ankylosing spondylitis. Notes on the study in general: A motif in TCR beta, a set of seven to nine highly homologous variants, appeared characteristic of ankylosing spondylitis blood. Reactive arthritis synovial fluid and blood previously showed some of these motif variants. The clones that were linked to disease were reported to be significantly enriched in matched synovial fluid samples from ankylosing spondylitis patients.

This clonotype has at least ten counts. Its antigen is unidentified. Germline V lookup: CDR1 SGHRS, CDR2 YFSETQ. V was trimmed by 6 bases and J by 4 bases, leaving 13 bases between them. This CDR3 spans 13 amino acids. For TCR beta, libraries came from quantitative 5'-RACE with molecular barcodes. TCRdb ran MiXCR on the 5' RACE reads and lists one entry per CDR3 protein. Here the sample spans about 210,000 distinct CDR3 sequences, 7.5% to 9.5% being singletons. The rearrangement links TRBV5-1 to TRBJ1-1; D might be TRBD1 (5 bases). The sample comprised blood, either unsorted or a sorted T cell fraction (not recorded which). The clonotype originates from a female donor with ankylosing spondylitis or in good health (not recorded which). CDR3 sequence (DNA): TGCGCCAGCACCCAAGGGGACTTCACTGAAGCTTTCTTT. The encoded protein is CASTQGDFTEAFF.